A selection of T cell receptor beta chains follows, all from one sample in a study of CD4 T cells in relation to SARS-CoV-2 and coronaviruses. Their antigens are not known. Profiling relied on immunoSEQ multiplex PCR, and the TCRdb table lists in-frame clones only, not all of them. The table shows about 18,000 clones, with approximately 78% occurring only once. The sample was CD4+ T cells from PBMCs, cultured in vitro. The receptor set was obtained from a human donor in good health. CDR3s include the opening cysteine and the closing phenylalanine or tryptophan. The D gene is left open where the match is weak. Expanded clones are given a class, and other clones once, few, many or no size at all.

-	16	TRBV6-6	-	TRBJ2-3	CASRTTQLRATDTQYF	TGTGCCAGCAGGACGACTCAGCTTCGCGCAACAGATACGCAGTATTTT
TRBD1	15	TRBV25-1	-	TRBJ1-4	CASSEGQTSNEKLFF	TGTGCCAGCAGTGAGGGACAGACTTCTAATGAAAAACTGTTTTTT
-	14	TRBV18	-	TRBJ2-5	CASSPQGLSETQYF	TGTGCCAGCTCACCACAGGGGCTAAGTGAGACCCAGTACTTC
-	16	TRBV11-2	-	TRBJ2-5	CASSSGSFGGQETQYF	TGTGCCAGCAGCTCGGGATCCTTCGGTGGGCAAGAGACCCAGTACTTC
-	14	TRBV19	few	TRBJ1-2	CASTTGTGNYGYTF	TGTGCCAGTACTACCGGGACGGGTAACTATGGCTACACCTTC
TRBD2	15	TRBV24-1	-	TRBJ2-3	CATSEPASGRAFQYF	TGTGCCACCAGTGAGCCGGCTAGCGGGAGGGCCTTCCAGTATTTT
TRBD2	14	TRBV2	once	TRBJ2-3	CASSPGLVPDTQYF	TGTGCCAGCAGTCCGGGACTAGTACCAGATACGCAGTATTTT
-	15	TRBV19	few	TRBJ1-5	CASSIPGLSNQPQHF	TGTGCCAGTAGTATACCGGGATTAAGCAATCAGCCCCAGCATTTT
TRBD2	15	TRBV9	-	TRBJ2-2	CASSVLAANTGELFF	TGTGCCAGCAGCGTACTAGCGGCGAACACCGGGGAGCTGTTTTTT
-	15	TRBV5-1	-	TRBJ2-7	CASSPGSSGFMEQYF	TGCGCCAGCAGCCCGGGGAGTAGCGGCTTTATGGAGCAGTACTTC
-	15	TRBV5-1	-	TRBJ1-4	CASSSQQGVGEKLFF	TGCGCCAGCAGTTCCCAACAGGGAGTTGGGGAAAAACTGTTTTTT
-	13	TRBV7-8	-	TRBJ2-7	CASSRLRQSEQYF	TGTGCCAGCAGCAGACTAAGGCAGAGCGAGCAGTACTTC
TRBD2	14	TRBV7-8	-	TRBJ2-5	CASSSREGQETQYF	TGTGCCAGCAGTTCGAGGGAGGGACAAGAGACCCAGTACTTC
TRBD2	18	TRBV14	-	TRBJ2-3	CASSHILAPTQSTDTQYF	TGTGCCAGCAGCCATATACTAGCGCCGACCCAAAGCACAGATACGCAGTATTTT
-	11	TRBV19	-	TRBJ2-5	CASRSGETQYF	TGTGCCAGTAGGAGCGGGGAGACCCAGTACTTC
TRBD1	12	TRBV30	-	TRBJ1-2	CAWRRQGTGYTF	TGTGCCTGGAGGAGACAGGGGACTGGCTACACCTTC
-	15	TRBV7-7	-	TRBJ2-1	CASSLTGSSYNEQFF	TGTGCCAGCAGCTTAACGGGCAGCTCCTACAATGAGCAGTTCTTC
-	14	TRBV24-1	-	TRBJ2-7	CATSDLHSRDEQYF	TGTGCCACCAGTGATTTGCATAGTAGGGACGAGCAGTACTTC
TRBD2	13	TRBV7-8	once	TRBJ2-5	CASSHSGEETQYF	TGTGCCAGCAGCCATAGCGGGGAAGAGACCCAGTACTTC
-	14	TRBV9	-	TRBJ1-2	CASSVVSGLGGYTF	TGTGCCAGCAGCGTAGTATCAGGTCTTGGAGGCTACACCTTC
-	15	TRBV5-1	-	TRBJ2-3	CASSSAGQRADTQYF	TGCGCCAGCAGCTCAGCGGGCCAGCGGGCAGATACGCAGTATTTT
-	16	TRBV10-1	-	TRBJ2-7	CASSESLAGDYYEQYF	TGCGCCAGCAGTGAGTCTTTGGCAGGAGATTACTACGAGCAGTACTTC
-	16	TRBV28	-	TRBJ2-1	CASRSRGTPQPPEQFF	TGTGCCAGCAGGAGCCGAGGGACTCCCCAACCGCCTGAGCAGTTCTTC
TRBD2	17	TRBV24-1	-	TRBJ2-1	CATSDHPTSSLNNEQFF	TGTGCCACCAGTGATCACCCGACTAGCAGCCTTAACAATGAGCAGTTCTTC
-	12	TRBV30	-	TRBJ2-5	CAWSMGQETQYF	TGTGCCTGGAGTATGGGCCAGGAGACCCAGTACTTC
-	11	TRBV20-1	-	TRBJ1-2	CSASAGNGYTF	TGCAGTGCTAGCGCAGGGAATGGCTACACCTTC
-	14	TRBV21-1	-	TRBJ2-7	CASSISGSGYEQYF	TGTGCCAGCAGCATAAGCGGGAGCGGCTACGAGCAGTACTTC
-	15	TRBV6-5	-	TRBJ2-1	CASSLQGRTYNEQFF	TGTGCCAGCAGTCTCCAGGGTCGCACCTACAATGAGCAGTTCTTC
-	11	TRBV27	-	TRBJ1-1	CASRWDGEAFF	TGTGCCAGCAGGTGGGACGGAGAAGCTTTCTTT
-	13	TRBV19	once	TRBJ1-3	CASKQSSGNTIYF	TGTGCCAGTAAACAGAGCTCTGGAAACACCATATATTTT
-	14	TRBV19	-	TRBJ2-1	CASSTGYRYNEQFF	TGTGCCAGTAGTACAGGCTACCGTTACAATGAGCAGTTCTTC
TRBD2	12	TRBV3-1/TRBV3-2	-	TRBJ2-7	CASRSTSGEVYF	TGTGCCAGCAGGTCGACTAGCGGGGAGGTGTACTTC
-	13	TRBV7-9	-	TRBJ1-1	CASSGSYRSEAFF	TGTGCCAGCAGCGGGAGTTACAGGTCTGAAGCTTTCTTT
-	13	TRBV7-8	-	TRBJ1-2	CASSLEGSEPYTF	TGTGCCAGCAGCTTAGAAGGTTCAGAGCCCTACACCTTC
-	13	TRBV10-3	-	TRBJ1-5	CAITYDRNQPQHF	TGTGCCATCACATACGACAGGAATCAGCCCCAGCATTTT
-	11	TRBV12-3/TRBV12-4	-	TRBJ2-1	CASRSYFEQFF	TGTGCCAGCAGATCCTATTTTGAGCAGTTCTTC
-	13	TRBV20-1	-	TRBJ2-7	CSASRWESYEQYF	TGCAGTGCTAGTAGATGGGAATCCTACGAGCAGTACTTC
TRBD1	18	TRBV7-9	-	TRBJ2-1	CASSLGRSGTGDLSEQFF	TGTGCCAGCAGCTTAGGGCGATCCGGGACAGGGGACCTCAGTGAGCAGTTCTTC
-	15	TRBV28	-	TRBJ2-5	CASSLVSSGRETQYF	TGTGCCAGCAGTTTGGTGTCATCTGGTCGGGAGACCCAGTACTTC
-	15	TRBV11-1	-	TRBJ1-1	CASSSRDWGDTEAFF	TGTGCCAGCAGCTCTAGAGATTGGGGGGACACTGAAGCTTTCTTT
TRBD2	16	TRBV5-1	-	TRBJ2-5	CASSAGLAGGQETQYF	TGCGCCAGCAGCGCGGGACTAGCTGGTGGTCAAGAGACCCAGTACTTC
-	16	TRBV25-1	once	TRBJ2-1	CASSEYSRRGPNEQFF	TGTGCCAGCAGTGAATATTCGAGGAGGGGGCCCAATGAGCAGTTCTTC
TRBD2	15	TRBV7-9	-	TRBJ2-1	CASSWGLAENNEQFF	TGTGCCAGCAGCTGGGGACTAGCGGAGAACAATGAGCAGTTCTTC
-	15	TRBV7-6	-	TRBJ2-2	CASSLWGEYTGELFF	TGTGCCAGCAGCTTATGGGGGGAATACACCGGGGAGCTGTTTTTT
-	15	TRBV15	-	TRBJ1-1	CATSRDLGGNTEAFF	TGTGCCACCAGCAGAGATCTGGGCGGGAACACTGAAGCTTTCTTT
-	13	TRBV29-1	-	TRBJ2-7	CSVTPGNSYEQYF	TGCAGCGTTACGCCAGGTAACTCCTACGAGCAGTACTTC
-	14	TRBV27	-	TRBJ2-7	CASSLSGQTYEQYF	TGTGCCAGCAGTTTAAGCGGACAAACCTACGAGCAGTACTTC
-	12	TRBV30	-	TRBJ1-1	CAWSVRQAEAFF	TGTGCCTGGAGTGTACGACAGGCTGAAGCTTTCTTT
TRBD1	14	TRBV19	-	TRBJ1-6	CASTIGTVNSPLHF	TGTGCCAGTACTATCGGGACAGTTAATTCACCCCTCCACTTT
TRBD1	13	TRBV7-3	few	TRBJ2-5	CASSSGTGKTQYF	TGTGCCAGCAGCTCGGGGACAGGCAAGACCCAGTACTTC
-	14	TRBV2	-	TRBJ1-1	CASSDKWGNTEAFF	TGTGCCAGCAGTGACAAATGGGGGAACACTGAAGCTTTCTTT
-	12	TRBV18	once	TRBJ2-5	CASSPLFETQYF	TGTGCCAGCTCACCACTATTCGAGACCCAGTACTTC
-	13	TRBV21-1	-	TRBJ2-3	CASSPRPLDTQYF	TGTGCCAGCAGCCCTCGACCTCTAGATACGCAGTATTTT
-	11	TRBV29-1	-	TRBJ1-2	CSVDRDGGYTF	TGCAGCGTTGACAGGGATGGTGGCTACACCTTC
TRBD1	16	TRBV5-6	-	TRBJ1-2	CASSYRRDRGVGGYTF	TGTGCCAGCAGCTACCGGCGGGACAGGGGAGTTGGTGGCTACACCTTC